The 17 T cell receptor beta chains presented below share a single source sample, sequenced in a study of regulatory T cells in long-lasting Graves disease. Arm-PCR of CDR3 regions and iRepertoire HTBI primers were used to build TCR beta libraries. TCRdb passed the multiplex PCR reads through MiXCR, listing each CDR3 protein once. Here the sample spans more than 350,000 distinct CDR3 sequences, under 25% being singletons. As to time point: persistent/refractory GD, antithyroid drugs over 5 years with positive TRAb. PBMCs were the source of the RNA used for TCR sequencing. Here the sequenced sample was peripheral blood mononuclear cells (PBMCs), taken when the disease was refractory, from a patient treated with antithyroid drugs. The receptors originated from a female donor with Graves disease.

This clonotype appeared a few times. The chain carries TRBV27 and TRBJ2-6; no definite D call. With 4 bases removed from V and 3 bases from J, the gap between germline ends came to 10 bases. There are 15 residues in the CDR3. CDR1 MNHEY and CDR2 SMNVEV come from the germline V gene (reference sequence). DNA for the CDR3: TGTGCCAGCAGTTCTCGGGTGTATGGGGCCAACGTCCTGACTTTC. Encoded protein: CASSSRVYGANVLTF.

This clonotype was observed at least ten times. The rearrangement uses TRBV19 and TRBJ1-1; D is undetermined. The germline CDR1 and CDR2 sequences are LNHDA and SQIVND (reference sequence). The length of the CDR3 is 13 residues. V was trimmed by 3 bases and J by 4 bases, leaving 9 bases between them. Here the CDR3 reads CASSISPSTEAFF. Written as DNA, the CDR3 is TGTGCCAGTAGTATTTCGCCCAGCACTGAAGCTTTCTTT.

The CDR3: CASSRGGATWAFF. In nucleotides, the CDR3 is TGTGCCAGCAGCCGAGGGGGGGCTACCTGGGCTTTCTTT. The V gene is TRBV7-9, the J gene TRBJ1-1, with a tentative D call TRBD1 (6 bases). CDR1 and CDR2 (germline): SEHNR, FQNEAQ (reference sequence). The CDR3 has 13 residues. Trimming removed 5 bases at V and 11 bases at J, with 18 bases between.

The rearrangement uses TRBV14 and TRBJ2-7; 9 bases match TRBD2. Germline V CDR1 and CDR2: SGHDN, FVKESK. The CDR3 consists of 15 residues. The ends lost 1 base at V and 3 bases at J; junction bases unmatched: 4. The CDR3 coding sequence is TGTGCCAGCAGCCAAGTTCTAGCGGGAATCTACGAGCAGTACTTC. It codes for CASSQVLAGIYEQYF.

In its sample, this clonotype was seen many times. The chain links TRBV28 to TRBJ2-7; 10 bases map to TRBD2. Germline CDR1 reads MDHEN; CDR2 reads SYDVKM. The CDR3 extends over 17 amino acids. J was trimmed by 5 bases and V by 1 base; bases with no gene match: 11. The CDR3 region has the DNA TGTGCCAGCAGTTTATTGGCAGGACTAGCGGCCCTGGACGAGCAGTACTTC. Translating gives CASSLLAGLAALDEQYF.

This clonotype was recorded a few times. The V and J genes are TRBV20-1 and TRBJ2-7; D gene unclear. V was clipped by 3 bases and J by 0 bases, with 9 bases between them. In germline, CDR1 is DFQATT, CDR2 SNEGSKA (reference sequence). This CDR3 has 13 amino acids. The CDR3 nucleotides read TGCAGTGCTAGCCCTAGGAACTCCTACGAGCAGTACTTC. Amino acid sequence: CSASPRNSYEQYF.

In this sample, this clonotype turned up a few times. The CDR3 DNA is TGTGCCAGCAGCTTGGTTGGGGGACCCACCTCTTCCCACGAGCAGTACTTC. This codes for CASSLVGGPTSSHEQYF. The chain links TRBV5-8 to TRBJ2-7; tentatively, D is TRBD1 or TRBD2 (5 bases each). Looked up from germline, CDR1 is SGHTS and CDR2 is YDEGEE. The CDR3 is made up of 17 amino acids. V lost 0 bases and J lost 5, with 21 bases in between.

In its sample, this clonotype was seen many times. The genes are TRBV5-4 and TRBJ2-5; 10 nucleotides line up with TRBD1. Germline values: CDR1 SGHNT, CDR2 YYREEE (reference sequence). V was clipped by 4 bases and J by 4 bases; unmatched bases: 7. CDR3 length: 15 amino acids. The CDR3 region is CASSPGQGKGETQYF. The CDR3, as DNA: TGTGCCAGCAGCCCGGGACAGGGGAAAGGAGAGACCCAGTACTTC.

The chain uses TRBV11-2 and TRBJ2-1; 9 bases match TRBD1. The CDR3 extends over 16 amino acids. With 0 bases clipped from V and 7 bases from J, the junction kept 7 bases outside the gene matches. The germline V gene has CDR1 SGHAT and CDR2 FQNNGV. CDR3 loop: CASSLDMGQGGNEQFF. In nucleotides, the CDR3 is TGTGCCAGCAGCTTAGATATGGGACAGGGAGGGAATGAGCAGTTCTTC.

This chain connects TRBV5-1 to TRBJ2-7; D ambiguous. V dropped 3 bases and J dropped 5 bases, with 9 bases sitting between them. CDR3 length: 12 residues. Germline V lookup: CDR1 SGHRS, CDR2 YFSETQ. DNA of the CDR3: TGCGCCAGCAGCTCCGTTCTCAACGAGCAGTACTTC. It yields the protein CASSSVLNEQYF.

The rearrangement uses TRBV6-1 and TRBJ2-5, with D possibly TRBD2 on 7 matching bases. The germline gives CDR1 MNHNS, CDR2 SASEGT. Trimming pared 5 bases from V and 5 bases from J, leaving 21 bases between. CDR3 size: 16 residues. The CDR3 DNA follows: TGTGCCAGCAGTCTCTCCCTACCTGGGGGGGCGGAGACCCAGTACTTC. Residues: CASSLSLPGGAETQYF.

This clonotype came up a few times. The chain carries TRBV6-9 and TRBJ2-5; 12 bases map to TRBD2. The CDR3 has 16 amino acids. Germline CDR1 reads MNHGY; CDR2 reads SVAAGI. The V gene end was trimmed by 3 bases and the J gene end by 2 bases; junction bases not matched to a gene: 4. The CDR3 coding sequence is TGTGCCAGCAGTTACCAAGGGACTAGCGGGCAAGAGACCCAGTACTTC. Amino acid sequence: CASSYQGTSGQETQYF.

This clonotype was counted many times. The chain combines TRBV18 with TRBJ2-5, with 9 bases aligning to TRBD1. There are 15 residues in the CDR3. V was pared by 3 bases and J by 3 bases, with 5 bases of the junction left unmatched. Looked up from germline, CDR1 is KGHSH and CDR2 is LQKENI. CDR3 protein: CASSPGTGWEETQYF. The DNA of the CDR3 is TGTGCCAGCTCACCCGGGACAGGGTGGGAAGAGACCCAGTACTTC.

This clonotype came up many times. This chain joins TRBV28 and TRBJ2-5; D is undetermined. V lost 2 bases to trimming and J lost 2 bases, with 12 bases between them. Germline lookup yields CDR1 MDHEN and CDR2 SYDVKM. There are 15 residues in the CDR3. CDR3: CASSLSGRKQETQYF. As DNA, the CDR3 is TGTGCCAGCAGTTTAAGTGGTCGGAAGCAAGAGACCCAGTACTTC.

In the case of this clonotype: A much larger clone lies one base from this, so it may be a read error. This sequence joins TRBV27 and TRBJ2-2; 7 nucleotides match TRBD2. The CDR3 covers 15 residues. V gave up 5 bases and J gave up 5 bases; unmatched junction bases: 8. Looked up from germline, CDR1 is MNHEY and CDR2 is SMNVEV (reference sequence). The CDR3 DNA reads as TGTGCCAGCAGTCGGGCCACTAGCGTAACCGGGGAGCTGTTTTTT. Its protein product is CASSRATSVTGELFF.

This clonotype was recorded many times. The rearrangement links TRBV7-9 to TRBJ1-1, with 7 bases that match TRBD1. With 4 bases clipped from V and 3 bases from J, the junction kept 5 bases outside the gene matches. Germline V gene data show CDR1 as SEHNR and CDR2 as FQNEAQ (reference sequence). The CDR3 is 14 residues long. The CDR3 sequence: CASSSRGRDTEAFF. The CDR3 DNA sequence: TGTGCCAGCAGCTCGAGGGGGCGAGACACTGAAGCTTTCTTT.

The J gene is TRBJ1-6, the V gene TRBV30, with a tentative D call TRBD1 (5 bases). V was trimmed by 2 bases and J by 5 bases, leaving 13 bases between them. The germline CDR1 and CDR2 sequences are GTSNPN and SVGIG (reference sequence). This CDR3 has 15 residues. The CDR3 here is CAWSSTRQNNSPLHF. The CDR3 DNA sequence: TGTGCCTGGAGTTCCACCCGACAGAATAATTCACCCCTCCACTTT.